This T cell receptor (beta chain) was captured by sequencing in a study of PD-1 blockade in classical Hodgkin lymphoma. Overall study findings and caveats: Relapsed/refractory patients reportedly had the lowest baseline TCR diversity, below newly diagnosed patients, who were below healthy donors. The origin of the repertoire differences remains undefined, with disease activity or prior therapy as possible causes. The study found that TCR diversity rose significantly by C4D1 in CD4+ but not CD8+ cells. Newly diagnosed patients had diversity similar to the baseline diversity of complete responders.

As to time point: cycle 4 day 1 (C4D1), after 6 weeks of nivolumab. In every patient, relapse followed autologous stem cell transplantation, while exposure to brentuximab vedotin differed. Data came from immunoSEQ multiplex PCR; TCRdb stores just in-frame clones and leaves some out. The sample consists of 15,000 to 20,000 clones, less than 70% of them appearing once. The sample holds a few counts of this clone. The antigen remains undetermined. The ends were cut back, 0 bases at V and 0 bases at J, with 18 bases in the middle. Germline V gives CDR1 LNHNV, CDR2 YYDKDF (reference sequence). The CDR3 runs to 19 residues.

The input for sequencing was peripheral blood mononuclear cells (PBMCs), taken before the fourth cycle of nivolumab. This rearrangement joins TRBV15 to TRBJ2-4; perhaps D is TRBD1 or TRBD2 (6 bases each). The sequence was obtained from a human donor with classical Hodgkin lymphoma. The CDR3 spells CATSRDGGVGGLAKNIQYF. The CDR3 DNA reads as TGTGCCACCAGCAGAGATGGAGGGGTAGGGGGGCTAGCCAAAAACATTCAGTACTTC.